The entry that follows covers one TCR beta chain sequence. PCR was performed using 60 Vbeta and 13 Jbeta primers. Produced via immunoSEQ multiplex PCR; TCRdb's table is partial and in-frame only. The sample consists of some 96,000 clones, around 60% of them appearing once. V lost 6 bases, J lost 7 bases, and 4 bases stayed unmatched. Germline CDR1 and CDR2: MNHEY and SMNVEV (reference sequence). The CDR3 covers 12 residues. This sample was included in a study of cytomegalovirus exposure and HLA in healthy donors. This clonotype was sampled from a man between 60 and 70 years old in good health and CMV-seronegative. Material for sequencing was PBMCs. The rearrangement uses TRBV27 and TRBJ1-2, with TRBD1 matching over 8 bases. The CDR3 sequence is CASSLDRGGYTF. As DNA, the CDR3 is TGTGCCAGCAGCCTAGACAGGGGTGGCTACACCTTC.